The 22 T cell receptor beta chains listed next were all sequenced from one sample in a study of blood T cell repertoires in COVID-19 (dated by TCRdb to 2020 to 2021). Libraries were prepared through the immunoSEQ multiplex PCR assay. TCRdb re-hosts the immuneACCESS table, in-frame sequences only. Its copies lack some clones; in the studies checked, an unresolved V gene accounts for under half of them, and the cause for the rest is not known. This sample comprises under 500,000 clones, 75% to 90% of them detected only once. 4.3% of the sample rests with the top ten. The sample was peripheral blood. Receptor source: a woman aged 25 to 39 with acute or convalescent COVID-19.

The rearrangement uses TRBV27 and TRBJ2-7; D is uncertain. CDR1 and CDR2 from the germline V gene are MNHEY and SMNVEV (reference sequence). The CDR3 is 15 residues long. Trimming stripped 6 bases from V and 2 bases from J, with 17 bases between. CDR3 amino acids: CASRPTGVKTYEQYF. CDR3 in DNA: TGTGCCAGCAGACCGACGGGTGTTAAAACCTACGAGCAGTACTTC.

The genes are TRBV28 and TRBJ1-5, with 7 nucleotides matching TRBD1. There are 17 residues in the CDR3. The junction had 12 bases not matched to a gene; V was cut back by 7 bases and J by 0 bases. CDR1 is MDHEN and CDR2 is SYDVKM in the germline V gene. For the CDR3, the DNA is TGTGCCAGCAATATTAGACAGGGTGGTTATAGCAATCAGCCCCAGCATTTT. Amino acid sequence: CASNIRQGGYSNQPQHF.

The chain is built from TRBV12-2 and TRBJ1-5; TRBD1 was called by the table and not checked on the DNA. TRBV12-2 constitutes a pseudogene. The CDR3 runs to 19 residues. DNA of the CDR3: TGTGCAAGTCGCTTAGACGGTGGGACAAACAAAAGATGGGGTCAGCCCCAGCATTTT. Translated: CASRLDGGTNKRWGQPQHF.

This chain links TRBV29-1 with TRBJ1-1, with a weak D call TRBD1 (5 bases). CDR1 and CDR2 from the germline V gene are SQVTM and ANQGSEA. The CDR3 is made up of 12 amino acids. The V end was cut by 7 bases, the J end by 5 bases, with 14 bases between. CDR3 nucleotide sequence: TGCAGCGCAACATCCTCAGGGACTGAAGCTTTCTTT. Residues: CSATSSGTEAFF.

This clone turned up a few times. This chain joins TRBV30 and TRBJ2-7; possible D gene TRBD2, 5 bases. The V end was cut by 2 bases, the J end by 1 base, with 18 bases between. The CDR3 spans 16 residues. Germline assignment: CDR1 GTSNPN and CDR2 SVGIG (reference sequence). The CDR3 sequence: CAWSIRYGGYSYEQYF. In nucleotides, the CDR3 is TGTGCCTGGAGTATACGGTACGGAGGATATTCCTACGAGCAGTACTTC.

The chain is built from TRBV19 and TRBJ1-1; no definite D call. Deletions cut 8 bases from V and 4 bases from J, with 14 bases between. The CDR3 spans 13 residues. Germline-derived CDR1 and CDR2 are LNHDA and SQIVND (reference sequence). CDR3 loop: CASSDQTGTEAFF. DNA for the CDR3: TGTGCCAGTTCAGACCAAACGGGCACTGAAGCTTTCTTT.

The genes are TRBV12-3 or TRBV12-4 and TRBJ1-2, with D possibly being TRBD1 (5 bases). The V end was cut by 6 bases, the J end by 4 bases, with 12 bases between. This CDR3 contains 13 residues. CDR3 protein: CASRHGQGYGYTF. DNA for the CDR3: TGTGCCAGCAGACACGGGCAGGGCTATGGCTACACCTTC.

Written as DNA, the CDR3 is TGTGCCAGCCAAAAAGGACAGAACTATGGCTACACCTTC. Its protein is CASQKGQNYGYTF. The V call is TRBV18, the J call TRBJ1-2; perhaps TRBD1 as D (6 bases). CDR1 and CDR2 (germline): KGHSH, LQKENI. The CDR3 covers 13 residues. V lost 8 bases and J 2 bases, leaving 12 bases between the germline ends.

The chain has TRBV15 and TRBJ2-1; 9 positions agree with TRBD2. The CDR3 sequence is 15 residues long. Germline CDR1 is LNHNV and CDR2 is YYDKDF (reference sequence). The J segment lost 4 bases and the V segment lost 6 bases, leaving 7 bases of the junction unmatched. DNA for the CDR3: TGTGCCACCAGGCTGGGGACTAGCTTATACAATGAGCAGTTCTTC. Residues: CATRLGTSLYNEQFF.

This rearrangement joins TRBV4-2 to TRBJ2-7; 7 positions match TRBD1. The CDR3 spans 15 residues. Germline assignment: CDR1 LGHNA and CDR2 YNFKEQ. Unmatched junction bases numbered 6, after V lost 1 base and J lost 3 bases. The CDR3 protein is CASSQGQGQYYEQYF. Here the CDR3 DNA reads TGTGCCAGCAGCCAAGGACAGGGCCAATACTACGAGCAGTACTTC.

The V and J genes are TRBV28 and TRBJ2-1, with D tentatively TRBD1 (5 bases). This CDR3 is built from 11 residues. Trimming cost V 8 bases and J 7 bases, with 9 bases left between them. In germline, CDR1 is MDHEN, CDR2 SYDVKM. Here the CDR3 DNA reads TGTGCCAGCCGATCAGGGAATGAGCAGTTCTTC. Encoded protein: CASRSGNEQFF. Drawing the rest from reference TRBV28 and TRBJ2-1, the complete variable domain is DVKVTQSSRYLVKRTGEKVFLECVQDMDHENMFWYRQDPGLGLRLIYFSYDVKMKEKGDIPEGYSVSREKKERFSLILESASTNQTSMYLCASRSGNEQFFGPGTRLTVL.

The rearrangement joins TRBV10-2 to TRBJ1-1, with TRBD1 identical over 8 bases. The CDR3 length is 13 residues. Germline values: CDR1 WSHSY, CDR2 SAAADI. The ends lost 8 bases at V and 8 bases at J; junction bases unmatched: 10. CDR3 sequence reads: CASGQDRAREAFF. The CDR3 region has the DNA TGCGCCAGCGGGCAGGACAGGGCTCGGGAAGCTTTCTTT.

This chain joins TRBV7-8 and TRBJ2-5, with D possibly TRBD1 on 6 matching bases. Germline V gives CDR1 SGHVS, CDR2 FQNEAQ. The V and J ends lost 1 base and 3 bases respectively, with 12 bases between them. CDR3 length: 15 residues. The CDR3 DNA sequence: TGTGCCAGCAGCTTAGGTCCAGGGGCGAAAGAGACCCAGTACTTC. Protein sequence: CASSLGPGAKETQYF.

Only a few counts were recorded for this clone. This chain joins TRBV20-1 and TRBJ2-7; 7 nucleotides agree with TRBD2. This CDR3 region has 14 residues. V lost 3 bases, J lost 2 bases, and 7 bases stayed unmatched. Germline V gene data show CDR1 as DFQATT and CDR2 as SNEGSKA (reference sequence). CDR3 protein: CSASRGGGTYEQYF. DNA for the CDR3: TGCAGTGCTAGTCGCGGCGGGGGTACCTACGAGCAGTACTTC.

J is TRBJ2-5 and V is TRBV5-1, with 8 bases lining up with TRBD2. The CDR3 is made up of 14 amino acids. The V gene's germline CDR1 is SGHRS and CDR2 YFSETQ. With 6 bases clipped from V and 0 bases from J, the junction kept 4 bases outside the gene matches. CDR3 sequence: CASTLAGYQETQYF. CDR3 bases: TGCGCCAGCACCTTAGCGGGGTACCAAGAGACCCAGTACTTC.

CDR3 bases: TGTGCCAGCAGCCTTCAGCGGGGGGGTACAGATACGCAGTATTTT. Its translation: CASSLQRGGTDTQYF. V usage is TRBV7-7 and J usage is TRBJ2-3; 10 bases match TRBD2. Germline CDR1 reads SSHAT; CDR2 reads FNYEAQ (reference sequence). V shed 5 bases and J 3 bases; nucleotides not matched to a gene: 5. This CDR3 has 15 amino acids.

J is TRBJ2-1 and V is TRBV14; 8 nucleotides align to TRBD2. Unmatched junction bases numbered 11, after V lost 2 bases and J lost 8 bases. The CDR3 is 16 amino acids. CDR1 and CDR2 (germline): SGHDN, FVKESK. The CDR3 DNA reads as TGTGCCAGCAGCCAACTAACCACGGCGGGGGGCTATGAGCAGTTCTTC. Residues: CASSQLTTAGGYEQFF.

The chain is built from TRBV7-6 and TRBJ2-1, with TRBD2 matching 9 bases. V was pared by 0 bases and J by 5 bases, with 5 bases of the junction left unmatched. The CDR3 loop spans 16 amino acids. Germline lookup yields CDR1 SGHVS and CDR2 FNYEAQ. CDR3 nucleotide sequence: TGTGCCAGCAGCTTAGCGGTAGCGGGGGCCGACAATGAGCAGTTCTTC. This encodes CASSLAVAGADNEQFF.

The chain links TRBV12-5 to TRBJ2-1, with 7 bases identical to TRBD2. CDR3 length equals 14 residues. The germline V gene encodes CDR1 LGHNT and CDR2 FRNRAP. V was clipped by 6 bases and J by 7 bases; unmatched bases: 9. The CDR3 DNA reads as TGTGCTAGTGGCCGAATGGGAGGGGTTAATGAGCAGTTCTTC. Translated: CASGRMGGVNEQFF.

The chain couples TRBV2 to TRBJ2-7; TRBD1 agrees at 9 bases. Per germline, CDR1 SNHLY and CDR2 FYNNEI. CDR3 size: 15 residues. Losses at the gene ends were 5 bases for V and 3 bases for J; bases not matched to a gene: 8. The CDR3: CASSQRTGVSYEQYF. The CDR3 coding sequence is TGTGCCAGCAGTCAACGGACAGGGGTAAGCTACGAGCAGTACTTC.

The chain joins TRBV15 to TRBJ2-2; D is unclear. The CDR3 totals 13 residues. Trimming stripped 0 bases from V and 5 bases from J, with 4 bases between. Germline assignment: CDR1 LNHNV and CDR2 YYDKDF (reference sequence). The CDR3 is CATSRDLTGELFF. The CDR3 DNA is TGTGCCACCAGCAGAGATCTGACCGGGGAGCTGTTTTTT.

This clone was counted only a few times. The chain employs TRBV27 and TRBJ2-1; 9 nucleotides agree with TRBD2. Trimming removed 4 bases from V and 9 bases from J; junction bases left unmatched: 13. CDR1 MNHEY and CDR2 SMNVEV come from the germline V gene (reference sequence). The CDR3 is 16 residues long. CDR3: CASSWQGSGGLTEQFF. CDR3 sequence (DNA): TGTGCCAGCAGTTGGCAGGGTAGCGGGGGCTTGACTGAGCAGTTCTTC.